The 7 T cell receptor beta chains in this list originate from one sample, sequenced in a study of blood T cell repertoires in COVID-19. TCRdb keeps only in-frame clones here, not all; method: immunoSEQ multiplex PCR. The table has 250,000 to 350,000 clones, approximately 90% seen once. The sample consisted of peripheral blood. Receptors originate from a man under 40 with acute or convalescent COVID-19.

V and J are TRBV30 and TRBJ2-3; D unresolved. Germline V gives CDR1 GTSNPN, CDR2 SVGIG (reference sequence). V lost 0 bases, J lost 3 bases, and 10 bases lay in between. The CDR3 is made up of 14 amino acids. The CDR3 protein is CAWSVDKATDTQYF. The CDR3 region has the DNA TGTGCCTGGAGTGTAGACAAAGCTACAGATACGCAGTATTTT.

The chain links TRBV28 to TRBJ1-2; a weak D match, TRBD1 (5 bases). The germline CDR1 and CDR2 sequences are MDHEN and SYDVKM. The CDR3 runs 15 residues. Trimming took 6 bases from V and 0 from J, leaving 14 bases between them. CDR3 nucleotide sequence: TGTGCCAGCAGCTCCAGCGGGGGGGCTAACTATGGCTACACCTTC. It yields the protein CASSSSGGANYGYTF.

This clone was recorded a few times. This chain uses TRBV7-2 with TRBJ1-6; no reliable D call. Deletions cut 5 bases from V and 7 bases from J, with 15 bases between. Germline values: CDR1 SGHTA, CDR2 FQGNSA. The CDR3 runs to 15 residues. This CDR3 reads CASSSRRGRNSPLHF. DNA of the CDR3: TGTGCCAGCAGCAGCCGGCGGGGAAGAAATTCACCCCTCCACTTT.

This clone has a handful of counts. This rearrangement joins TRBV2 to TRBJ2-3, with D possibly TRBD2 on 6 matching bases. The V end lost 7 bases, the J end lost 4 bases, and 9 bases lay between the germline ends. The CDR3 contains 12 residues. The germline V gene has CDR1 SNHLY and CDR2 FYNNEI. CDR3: CASTRGADTQYF. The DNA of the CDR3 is TGTGCCAGCACGCGGGGCGCAGATACGCAGTATTTT.

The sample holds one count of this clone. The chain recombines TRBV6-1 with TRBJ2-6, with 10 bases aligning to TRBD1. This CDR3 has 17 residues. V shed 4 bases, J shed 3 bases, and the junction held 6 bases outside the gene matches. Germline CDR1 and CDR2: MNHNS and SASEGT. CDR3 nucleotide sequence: TGTGCCAGCAGTGGGGGACAGGGGACGCGTGGGGCCAACGTCCTGACTTTC. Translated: CASSGGQGTRGANVLTF.

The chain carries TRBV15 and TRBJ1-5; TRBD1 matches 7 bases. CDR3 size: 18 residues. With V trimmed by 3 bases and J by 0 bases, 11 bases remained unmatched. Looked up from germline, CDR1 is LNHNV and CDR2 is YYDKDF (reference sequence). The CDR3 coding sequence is TGTGCCACCAGCAGGGCCTTAGGGACAGCCTATAGCAATCAGCCCCAGCATTTT. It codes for CATSRALGTAYSNQPQHF.

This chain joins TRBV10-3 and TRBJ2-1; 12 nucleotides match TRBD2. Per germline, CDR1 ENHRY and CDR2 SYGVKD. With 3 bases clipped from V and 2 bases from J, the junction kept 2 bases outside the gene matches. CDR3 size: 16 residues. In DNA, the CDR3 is TGTGCCATCAGTGAACGGACTAGCGGGACCTACAATGAGCAGTTCTTC. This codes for CAISERTSGTYNEQFF.